These 20 T cell receptor beta chains were all obtained from the same sample, sequenced in a study of shared clonotypes between healthy human individuals. As defined, naive CD8 cells were CD45RO-negative and positively selected for CCR7, with terminally differentiated effector memory CD45RA+ cells excluded. Measured with immunoSEQ multiplex PCR; TCRdb has only the in-frame clones, and not every one. Of 2 million to 2.5 million clones listed, about 93% were seen once; the top ten hold over 1.5%. The source material was naive CD8+ T cells from PBMCs. These TCRs come from a man aged 18 to 30 in good health. Some clones in this sample may be carry-over from other donors' samples.

This rearrangement joins TRBV18 to TRBJ2-3, with D perhaps TRBD1 (6 bases). V lost 0 bases and J 5 bases, leaving 24 bases between the germline ends. The CDR3 spans 19 residues. The germline CDR1 and CDR2 sequences are KGHSH and LQKENI. In DNA, the CDR3 is TGTGCCAGCTCACCACCGAATAGAACGGGACATGGGGTCAAAGATACGCAGTATTTT. Amino acid sequence: CASSPPNRTGHGVKDTQYF.

DNA of the CDR3: TGTGCCAGCAGCTTGTTAGGAGGGGCTGTCGCCTACAATGAGCAGTTCTTC. Translated: CASSLLGGAVAYNEQFF. V is TRBV7-3 and J is TRBJ2-1; weak D call: TRBD2 (6 bases). This CDR3 contains 17 residues. Germline V gene lookup returns CDR1 SGHTA and CDR2 FQGTGA. Trimming shortened V by 3 bases and J by 2 bases, and 17 bases separated the two germline ends. Full variable domain (outside the CDR3, taken from reference TRBV7-3 and TRBJ2-1): GAGVSQTPSNKVTEKGKYVELRCDPISGHTALYWYRQSLGQGPEFLIYFQGTGAADDSGLPNDRFFAVRPEGSVSTLKIQRTERGDSAVYLCASSLLGGAVAYNEQFFGPGTRLTVL.

As concerns this clone: In the same sample, other DNA sequences code for this CDR3. This chain joins TRBV27 and TRBJ2-7; D remains unclear. In germline, CDR1 is MNHEY, CDR2 SMNVEV (reference sequence). Trimming left V 5 bases short and J 4 bases short, with 15 bases between. There are 14 residues in the CDR3. The CDR3 sequence: CASSPRGPRYEQYF. The DNA for the CDR3 is TGTGCCAGCAGTCCGCGTGGGCCCAGATACGAGCAGTACTTC.

Worth noting for this clone: One junction end disagrees with the germline gene, perhaps due to a read error. The rearrangement uses TRBV7-8 and TRBJ1-4; weak D call: TRBD1 (6 bases). The germline V gene has CDR1 SGHVS and CDR2 FQNEAQ. This CDR3 comprises 12 residues. The CDR3 coding sequence is TGTGCCTGCAGGGGATTGAGTGAAAAACTGTTTTTT. The encoded protein is CACRGLSEKLFF.

The chain couples TRBV5-4 to TRBJ2-7, with TRBD2 identical over 8 bases. With 3 bases clipped from V and 2 bases from J, the junction kept 10 bases outside the gene matches. Germline CDR1 is SGHNT and CDR2 is YYREEE (reference sequence). This CDR3 has 16 residues. CDR3 loop: CASSWYTSGYAYEQYF. The DNA for the CDR3 is TGTGCCAGCAGCTGGTACACTAGCGGTTACGCCTACGAGCAGTACTTC.

This clone was counted a single time. J is TRBJ2-7 and V is TRBV7-8; possible D gene TRBD2, 5 bases. The CDR3 is 16 amino acids. Looked up from germline, CDR1 is SGHVS and CDR2 is FQNEAQ. Between the trimmed V and J ends, which lost 2 bases and 2 bases, there was a span of 16 bases. CDR3 loop: CASSLLTQLDAYEQYF. CDR3 nucleotides: TGTGCCAGCAGCTTATTAACCCAACTAGACGCCTACGAGCAGTACTTC. The full variable domain, rest sourced from reference TRBV7-8 and TRBJ2-7, is GAGVSQSPRYKVAKRGQDVALRCDPISGHVSLFWYQQALGQGPEFLTYFQNEAQLDKSGLPSDRFFAERPEGSVSTLKIQRTQQEDSAVYLCASSLLTQLDAYEQYFGPGTRLTVT.

The chain has TRBV29-1 and TRBJ1-2, with D possibly being TRBD1 (5 bases). This CDR3 is built from 13 residues. Germline V gene lookup returns CDR1 SQVTM and CDR2 ANQGSEA. V was pared by 7 bases and J by 8 bases, with 20 bases between. In nucleotides, the CDR3 is TGCAGCGGGCAAATTGACAGTCTTGGCGGCTACACCTTC. This sequence encodes CSGQIDSLGGYTF.

The chain links TRBV5-8 to TRBJ2-1, with 15 bases matching TRBD2. From germline, CDR1 is SGHTS and CDR2 YDEGEE. V gave up 4 bases and J gave up 7 bases; unmatched junction bases: 3. CDR3 length: 15 residues. In DNA form, the CDR3 reads TGTGCCAGCAGCCAGGGACTAGCGGGAGGAAATGAGCAGTTCTTC. Translated, it gives CASSQGLAGGNEQFF.

This clone was seen a single time. The rearrangement uses TRBV27 and TRBJ2-6; a weak D match, TRBD2 (5 bases). Between the trimmed V and J ends, which lost 5 bases and 0 bases, there was a span of 14 bases. This CDR3 has 17 residues. From germline, CDR1 is MNHEY and CDR2 SMNVEV (reference sequence). The CDR3 sequence: CASSHRTLVSGANVLTF. The CDR3 DNA reads TGTGCCAGCAGTCACCGGACTCTAGTCTCTGGGGCCAACGTCCTGACTTTC.

The J gene is TRBJ2-5, the V gene TRBV11-2; D may correspond to TRBD1 or TRBD2 (5 bases each). The CDR3 contains 15 residues. From germline, CDR1 is SGHAT and CDR2 FQNNGV. The V and J ends lost 5 bases and 1 base respectively, with 14 bases between them. CDR3 protein: CASSGRGPTQETQYF. In DNA form, the CDR3 reads TGTGCCAGCAGCGGCCGGGGCCCCACCCAAGAGACCCAGTACTTC.

The V and J genes are TRBV7-9 and TRBJ2-7, with TRBD2 matching over 10 bases. From germline, CDR1 is SEHNR and CDR2 FQNEAQ (reference sequence). Germline trimming cut 4 bases from V and 3 bases from J; bases unmatched to any gene: 6. The CDR3 has 15 residues. The chain's CDR3 is CASSSSSGSYYEQYF. As DNA, the CDR3 is TGTGCCAGCAGCTCCTCTAGCGGGAGTTACTACGAGCAGTACTTC.

CDR3 coding DNA: TGCGCCAGCAGTGAGGGAAACTCACCCTACGAGCAGTACTTC. Amino acids: CASSEGNSPYEQYF. The chain has TRBV10-1 and TRBJ2-7; D unclear. The V end lost 2 bases, the J end lost 2 bases, and 10 bases lay between the germline ends. The CDR3 runs 14 residues. CDR1 WNHNN and CDR2 SYGVQD come from the germline V gene (reference sequence).

In regard to this clone: Other DNA sequences in this specimen translate into the identical CDR3. In nucleotides, the CDR3 is TGTGCCAGCAGTTTAAAGGGCGCCTACGAGCAGTACTTC. Amino acid sequence: CASSLKGAYEQYF. The chain is built from TRBV27 and TRBJ2-7; D unresolved. Trimming took 2 bases from V and 2 from J, leaving 7 bases between them. Germline V gene sequence: CDR1 MNHEY, CDR2 SMNVEV (reference sequence). The length of the CDR3 is 13 residues.

The sample holds a few counts of this clone. The V and J genes are TRBV4-1 and TRBJ1-1; maybe TRBD1 (5 bases). Trimming took off 5 bases at V and 3 bases at J, with 16 bases between the two ends. The CDR3 is 15 residues long. CDR1 MGHRA and CDR2 YSYEKL come from the germline V gene. CDR3 nucleotide sequence: TGCGCCAGCAGCAGGGACCCCAGACCCGACACTGAAGCTTTCTTT. This codes for CASSRDPRPDTEAFF.

The chain recombines TRBV15 with TRBJ2-5; D ambiguous. V lost 1 base and J 1 base, leaving 7 bases between the germline ends. The CDR3 totals 14 residues. Germline V gene data show CDR1 as LNHNV and CDR2 as YYDKDF (reference sequence). The DNA for the CDR3 is TGTGCCACCAGCAGAGGAGATGTCCAAGAGACCCAGTACTTC. Encoded protein: CATSRGDVQETQYF.

For this clone: Other DNA sequences in this specimen translate into the identical CDR3. The genes are TRBV11-2 and TRBJ2-7, with D tentatively TRBD1 (6 bases). V dropped 1 base and J dropped 0 bases, with 7 bases sitting between them. In germline, CDR1 is SGHAT, CDR2 FQNNGV. The CDR3 runs to 14 residues. CDR3 amino acids: CASSLGTVSYEQYF. CDR3 sequence (DNA): TGTGCCAGCAGCTTAGGGACAGTCTCCTACGAGCAGTACTTC.

The gene calls are TRBV9 and TRBJ2-1, with D possibly being TRBD1 or TRBD2 (5 bases each). This CDR3 comprises 23 residues. Germline lookup yields CDR1 SGDLS and CDR2 YYNGEE. V gave up 0 bases and J gave up 0 bases, with 31 bases separating them. The CDR3: CASSVAGRRTERDGSSSYNEQFF. DNA of the CDR3: TGTGCCAGCAGCGTAGCTGGGAGACGGACCGAAAGGGACGGCTCAAGCTCCTACAATGAGCAGTTCTTC.

This CDR3 reads CASSSGGLQGTTF. CDR3 DNA sequence: TGTGCCAGCAGCTCAGGGGGTTTACAGGGTACTACCTTC. This chain joins TRBV6-5 and TRBJ1-2; 7 nucleotides line up with TRBD1. This CDR3 is built from 13 residues. Germline V lookup: CDR1 MNHEY, CDR2 SVGAGI. V was pared by 6 bases and J by 14 bases, with 15 bases of the junction left unmatched.

Comments on this clone: The junction departs from germline at one end; a sequencing error may be responsible. The chain recombines TRBV7-9 with TRBJ1-1; possibly TRBD1 for D (5 bases). The germline V gene encodes CDR1 SEHNR and CDR2 FQNEAQ (reference sequence). The CDR3 length is 13 residues. The CDR3, as DNA: TGTGCCAGCAGAGTCGGGGGGAACGCTGAAGCTTTCTTT. This translates into CASRVGGNAEAFF.

CDR3 DNA: TGTGCCAGCAGTGTAGGGACCCATGAGCAGTTCTTC. Residues: CASSVGTHEQFF. The V and J genes are TRBV2 and TRBJ2-1; D could derive from TRBD1 or TRBD2 (5 bases each). The CDR3 contains 12 residues. The germline V gene encodes CDR1 SNHLY and CDR2 FYNNEI. Trimming removed 4 bases at V and 8 bases at J, with 9 bases between.